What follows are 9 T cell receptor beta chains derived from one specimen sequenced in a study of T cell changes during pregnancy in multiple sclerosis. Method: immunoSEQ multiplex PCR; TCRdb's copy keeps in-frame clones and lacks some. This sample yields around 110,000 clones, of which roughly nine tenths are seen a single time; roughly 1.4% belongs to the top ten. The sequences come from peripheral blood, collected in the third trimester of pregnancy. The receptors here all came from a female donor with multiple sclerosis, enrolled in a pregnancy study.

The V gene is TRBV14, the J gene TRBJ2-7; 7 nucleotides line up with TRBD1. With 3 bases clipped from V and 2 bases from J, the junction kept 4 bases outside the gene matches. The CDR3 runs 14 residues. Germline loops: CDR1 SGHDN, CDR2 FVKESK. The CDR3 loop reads CASSHRQGPYEQYF. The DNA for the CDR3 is TGTGCCAGCAGCCATCGACAGGGTCCCTACGAGCAGTACTTC. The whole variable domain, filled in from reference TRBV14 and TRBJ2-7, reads EAGVTQFPSHSVIEKGQTVTLRCDPISGHDNLYWYRRVMGKEIKFLLHFVKESKQDESGMPNNRFLAERTGGTYSTLKVQPAELEDSGVYFCASSHRQGPYEQYFGPGTRLTVT.

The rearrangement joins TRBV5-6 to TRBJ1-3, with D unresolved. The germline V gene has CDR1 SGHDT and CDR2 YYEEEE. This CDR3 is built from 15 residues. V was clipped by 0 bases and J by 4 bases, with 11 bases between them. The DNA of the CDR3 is TGTGCCAGCAGCTTGGGTCTTTATCGGGGAAACACCATATATTTT. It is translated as CASSLGLYRGNTIYF.

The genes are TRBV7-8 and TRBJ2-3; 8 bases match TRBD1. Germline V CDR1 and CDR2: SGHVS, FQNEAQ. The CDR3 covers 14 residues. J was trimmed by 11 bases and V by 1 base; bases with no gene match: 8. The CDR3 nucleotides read TGTGCCAGCAGCTTAGTACAGGGGGAAGGTGAGCAGTATTTT. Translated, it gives CASSLVQGEGEQYF.

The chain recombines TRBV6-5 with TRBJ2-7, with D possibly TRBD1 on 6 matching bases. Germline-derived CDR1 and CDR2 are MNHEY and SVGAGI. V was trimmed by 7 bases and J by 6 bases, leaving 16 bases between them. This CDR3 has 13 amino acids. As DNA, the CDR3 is TGTGCCAGCACCAGGGGTGGCGCCGGCGAGCAGTACTTC. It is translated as CASTRGGAGEQYF.

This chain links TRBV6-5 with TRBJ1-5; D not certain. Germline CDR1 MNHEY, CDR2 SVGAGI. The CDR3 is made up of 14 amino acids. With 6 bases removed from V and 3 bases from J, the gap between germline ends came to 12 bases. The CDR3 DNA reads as TGTGCCAGCAGACCCCGTAACTCCAATCAGCCCCAGCATTTT. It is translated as CASRPRNSNQPQHF.

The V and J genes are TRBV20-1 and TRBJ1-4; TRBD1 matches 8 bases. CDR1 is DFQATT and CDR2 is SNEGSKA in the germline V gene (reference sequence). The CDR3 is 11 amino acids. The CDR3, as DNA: TGCAGGGACGGGGACAGGAATAAACTGTTTTTT. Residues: CRDGDRNKLFF.

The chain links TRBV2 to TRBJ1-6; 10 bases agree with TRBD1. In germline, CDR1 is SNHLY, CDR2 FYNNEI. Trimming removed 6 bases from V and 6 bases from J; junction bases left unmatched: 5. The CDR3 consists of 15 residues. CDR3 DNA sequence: TGTGCCAGCAGACGTTGGGACAGGGGTAATTCACCCCTCCACTTT. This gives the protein CASRRWDRGNSPLHF.

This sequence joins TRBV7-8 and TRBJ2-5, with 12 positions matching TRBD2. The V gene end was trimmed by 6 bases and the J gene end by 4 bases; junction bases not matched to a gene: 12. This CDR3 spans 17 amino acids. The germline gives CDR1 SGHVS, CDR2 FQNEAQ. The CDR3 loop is CASSPLPGLAGLETQYF. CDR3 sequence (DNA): TGTGCCAGCAGTCCTCTACCGGGACTAGCGGGCTTAGAGACCCAGTACTTC.

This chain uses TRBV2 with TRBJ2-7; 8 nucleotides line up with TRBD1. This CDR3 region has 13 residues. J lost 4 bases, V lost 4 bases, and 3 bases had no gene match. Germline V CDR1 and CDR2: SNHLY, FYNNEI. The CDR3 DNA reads TGTGCCAGCAGTGGGACAGGGTTGTACGAGCAGTACTTC. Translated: CASSGTGLYEQYF.